The rows below give T cell receptor beta chains drawn from one sample of a study of blood T cell repertoires in COVID-19. The protocol was immunoSEQ multiplex PCR, while the TCRdb copy is restricted to in-frame clones and leaves out a portion. The data show 300,000 or so clones, 75% to 90% seen once. The sequenced material came from peripheral blood. The receptor set was obtained from a middle-aged woman who had recovered from COVID-19. CDR3s include the opening cysteine and the closing phenylalanine or tryptophan. Fields, in order: J gene, V gene, CDR3 length, clone size, D gene, CDR3 protein, CDR3 DNA. A D gene is named only where the DNA matches it firmly. A clone size is listed for some rows: how often the clone was seen (once, few, many), or a class if it is expanded.

>TRBJ2-5|TRBV9|16|many|TRBD2
CASSVGAGGAQETQYF
TGTGCCAGCAGCGTAGGAGCGGGGGGGGCCCAAGAGACCCAGTACTTC
>TRBJ1-2|TRBV28|15|.|TRBD1
CASSSWGQGGYGYTF
TGTGCCAGCAGTTCCTGGGGACAGGGGGGCTATGGCTACACCTTC
>TRBJ2-5|TRBV6-1|13|.|.
CASSERSQETQYF
TGTGCCAGCAGTGAGCGGAGTCAAGAGACCCAGTACTTC
>TRBJ2-5|TRBV11-2|13|.|.
CASSQGSEETQYF
TGTGCCAGCAGCCAGGGATCCGAAGAGACCCAGTACTTC
>TRBJ2-7|TRBV3-1/TRBV3-2|15|.|TRBD2
CASSPSLAGWVEQYF
TGTGCCAGCAGCCCGTCCCTAGCGGGGTGGGTCGAGCAGTACTTC
>TRBJ1-6|TRBV19|15|once|.
CASSSHGSYNSPLHF
TGTGCCAGTAGCTCTCACGGTTCCTATAATTCACCCCTCCACTTT
>TRBJ1-5|TRBV19|12|.|.
CASTQTWGERHF
TGTGCCAGTACCCAAACCTGGGGGGAGCGGCATTTT
>TRBJ2-4|TRBV7-7|13|.|TRBD2
CASSSGLAGIQYF
TGTGCTAGCAGCTCGGGACTAGCGGGGATTCAGTACTTC
>TRBJ2-1|TRBV5-1|13|.|TRBD1
CASRGQGYGEQFF
TGCGCCAGCCGCGGACAGGGGTACGGTGAGCAGTTCTTC
>TRBJ1-5|TRBV5-4|14|.|.
CASSLGGRNQPQHF
TGTGCCAGCAGCTTAGGGGGACGGAATCAGCCCCAGCATTTT
>TRBJ1-5|TRBV15|12|.|.
CATRGLDQPQHF
TGTGCCACCAGGGGGCTTGATCAGCCCCAGCATTTT
>TRBJ2-7|TRBV27|17|.|TRBD2
CASSLYPLRLAGVEQYF
TGTGCCAGCAGTTTATACCCCCTGAGGCTAGCGGGGGTCGAGCAGTACTTC
>TRBJ2-3|TRBV12-1|19|.|.
CASSPYPIRLAGSTDTQYF
TGTGCCAGCAGCCCGTACCCAATAAGACTAGCGGGTAGCACAGATACGCAGTATTTT
>TRBJ1-2|TRBV5-1|14|.|.
CASSLGDRTYGYTF
TGCGCCAGCAGCTTGGGAGACAGAACCTATGGCTACACCTTC
>TRBJ1-2|TRBV4-2|18|few|.
CASSQDRTGVTLNYGYTF
TGTGCCAGCAGCCAAGATAGGACGGGAGTGACTCTTAACTATGGCTACACCTTC
>TRBJ1-2|TRBV5-1|14|many|TRBD1
CASSLGQGLFGYTF
TGCGCCAGCAGCTTGGGACAGGGTCTTTTTGGCTACACCTTC
>TRBJ2-3|TRBV5-1|16|few|TRBD2
CASSPIASGGADTQYF
TGCGCCAGCAGCCCCATTGCTAGCGGGGGGGCAGATACGCAGTATTTT
>TRBJ1-2|TRBV9|12|.|.
CASSPLKQGISF
TGTGCCAGCAGTCCCCTAAAACAGGGTATCTCCTTC
>TRBJ1-5|TRBV7-2|17|.|.
CASSLVGTPYSNQPQHF
TGTGCCAGCAGCTTAGTTGGGACACCCTATAGCAATCAGCCCCAGCATTTT
>TRBJ1-2|TRBV11-2|13|.|.
CASSGHTNYGYTF
TGTGCCAGCAGTGGACACACCAACTATGGCTACACCTTC
>TRBJ1-1|TRBV10-2|14|.|.
CASSEWEPSGKAFF
TGCGCCAGCAGTGAATGGGAGCCATCCGGGAAAGCTTTCTTT
>TRBJ1-6|TRBV5-6|16|.|TRBD1
CASSGWDRFIDSPLHF
TGTGCCAGCAGCGGGTGGGACAGGTTTATAGATTCACCCCTCCACTTT
>TRBJ1-2|TRBV7-8|18|.|TRBD1
CASSGPQPGQGVSYGYTF
TGTGCCAGCAGCGGCCCCCAACCGGGACAGGGAGTTTCTTATGGCTACACCTTC
>TRBJ2-7|TRBV27|15|.|TRBD2
CASSFKSGGPYEQYF
TGTGCCAGCAGTTTTAAAAGCGGGGGACCTTACGAGCAGTACTTC
>TRBJ1-1|TRBV5-6|14|.|TRBD1
CASSLQGANTEAFF
TGTGCCAGCAGCTTACAGGGGGCCAACACTGAAGCTTTCTTT
>TRBJ2-5|TRBV7-3|16|.|.
CASSSLAGPDLETQYF
TGTGCCAGCAGCTCCCTGGCGGGCCCGGACCTAGAGACCCAGTACTTC
>TRBJ2-3|TRBV18|15|.|.
CASDQWLANPDTQYF
TGTGCCAGCGACCAATGGCTAGCTAACCCAGATACGCAGTATTTT
>TRBJ2-3|TRBV5-1|13|.|TRBD1
CASSRDREDTQYF
TGCGCCAGCAGCAGAGACAGGGAAGATACGCAGTATTTT
>TRBJ2-1|TRBV4-1|13|.|.
CASSVRLTNEQFF
TGCGCCAGCAGCGTTCGACTAACCAATGAGCAGTTCTTC
>TRBJ2-1|TRBV3-1/TRBV3-2|14|.|.
CASGRAGSYNEQFF
TGTGCCAGCGGCCGGGCAGGGTCCTACAATGAGCAGTTCTTC
>TRBJ2-3|TRBV18|14|once|.
CASSDSYSTDTQYF
TGTGCCAGCTCTGACAGCTATAGCACAGATACGCAGTATTTT
>TRBJ1-2|TRBV3-1/TRBV3-2|16|few|.
CASSPLRGGLWYGYTF
TGTGCCAGCAGCCCCCTAAGAGGGGGTCTCTGGTATGGCTACACCTTC
>TRBJ1-3|TRBV19|14|.|.
CASSTPVSGNTIYF
TGTGCCAGTAGTACTCCAGTCTCTGGAAACACCATATATTTT
>TRBJ1-2|TRBV4-3|14|.|.
CASSVRHEDYGYTF
TGCGCCAGCAGCGTCCGACACGAAGACTATGGCTACACCTTC
>TRBJ2-7|TRBV19|14|once|TRBD1
CASSTKQGYYEQYF
TGTGCCAGTAGTACCAAACAGGGGTACTACGAGCAGTACTTC
>TRBJ1-5|TRBV3-1/TRBV3-2|13|.|.
CASSWGGNQPQHF
TGTGCCAGCAGCTGGGGGGGCAATCAGCCCCAGCATTTT
>TRBJ2-7|TRBV18|13|once|.
CASSPDRLYEQYF
TGTGCCAGCTCACCAGACAGGCTCTACGAGCAGTACTTC
>TRBJ2-5|TRBV27|14|once|.
CASSMQFSEETQYF
TGTGCCAGCAGTATGCAGTTCAGTGAAGAGACCCAGTACTTC
>TRBJ1-2|TRBV5-1|14|.|.
CASSLGGGHYGYTF
TGCGCCAGCAGCTTGGGGGGGGGCCACTATGGCTACACCTTC
>TRBJ2-1|TRBV30|14|once|.
CAWSAGRGSNEQFF
TGTGCCTGGAGTGCGGGTCGAGGTAGCAATGAGCAGTTCTTC
>TRBJ1-6|TRBV6-2/TRBV6-3|14|.|TRBD1
CASSYGTVSPPLHF
TGTGCCAGCAGTTACGGGACAGTATCTCCACCCCTCCACTTT
>TRBJ1-4|TRBV5-1|15|.|.
CASSLEGGVQEKLFF
TGCGCCAGCAGCTTGGAGGGAGGGGTCCAGGAAAAACTGTTTTTT
>TRBJ2-7|TRBV21-1|15|.|.
CASSKGGQISYEQYF
TGTGCCAGCAGCAAAGGTGGTCAGATCTCCTACGAGCAGTACTTC
>TRBJ1-1|TRBV11-2|15|.|TRBD1
CASSLWTGEGTEAFF
TGTGCCAGCAGCCTTTGGACAGGGGAAGGCACTGAAGCTTTCTTT
>TRBJ1-1|TRBV18|18|.|TRBD1
CASSPGPGQGLLYTEAFF
TGTGCCAGCTCACCGGGACCGGGACAGGGACTTCTCTACACTGAAGCTTTCTTT
>TRBJ2-2|TRBV27|16|.|TRBD1
CASSLSPRDRFGELFF
TGTGCCAGCAGTTTATCCCCCCGGGACAGGTTCGGGGAGCTGTTTTTT
>TRBJ2-7|TRBV4-1|14|.|TRBD1
CASSPGQEPLEQYF
TGCGCCAGCAGCCCGGGACAGGAACCCCTCGAGCAGTACTTC
>TRBJ2-4|TRBV5-1|16|once|TRBD2
CASSENSGGHPHIQYF
TGCGCCAGCAGTGAAAATAGCGGGGGCCACCCACACATTCAGTACTTC
>TRBJ2-1|TRBV2|11|.|.
CASSGGLEQFF
TGTGCCAGCAGTGGGGGCCTTGAGCAGTTCTTC
>TRBJ2-7|TRBV21-1|12|.|.
CASLGGAYEQYF
TGTGCCAGCCTCGGAGGGGCCTACGAGCAGTACTTC
>TRBJ1-1|TRBV2|12|.|.
CASSGRGGEAFF
TGTGCCAGCAGTGGGCGGGGAGGAGAAGCTTTCTTT
>TRBJ1-2|TRBV9|16|.|.
CASSVRSTGEYNGYTF
TGTGCCAGCAGCGTACGCTCGACAGGAGAATATAATGGCTACACCTTC
>TRBJ1-5|TRBV7-9|13|.|.
CASSPGGNQPQHF
TGTGCCAGCAGCCCGGGGGGCAACCAGCCCCAGCATTTT